The 12 T cell receptor beta chains in this list originate from one sample, sequenced in a study of PD-1 blockade in classical Hodgkin lymphoma. The data were produced by immunoSEQ multiplex PCR, yet TCRdb's version contains in-frame clones alone and is incomplete. The data show thousands of clones, around 80% seen once. All the patients suffered relapse after autologous stem cell transplantation, and brentuximab vedotin exposure differed. Sequenced here: peripheral blood mononuclear cells (PBMCs), sampled at baseline. These receptors originate from a human donor with classical Hodgkin lymphoma.

This chain joins TRBV6-6 and TRBJ2-5, with D maybe TRBD2 (5 bases). V was cut by 5 bases and J by 5 bases, with 12 bases left in between. CDR3 length: 13 amino acids. CDR1 MNHNY and CDR2 SVGAGI come from the germline V gene (reference sequence). The CDR3 sequence is CASSTGSRETQYF. The CDR3 region has the DNA TGTGCCAGCAGTACGGGAAGCCGCGAGACCCAGTACTTC.

The chain recombines TRBV28 with TRBJ2-7, with D unresolved. The CDR3 loop spans 16 amino acids. Trimming cost V 7 bases and J 6 bases, with 25 bases left between them. Germline lookup yields CDR1 MDHEN and CDR2 SYDVKM. This chain's CDR3 is CASTFIMADWGSEQYF. The CDR3 DNA is TGTGCCAGCACTTTTATTATGGCCGATTGGGGAAGCGAGCAGTACTTC.

This clone is labeled as hyperexpanded. The chain recombines TRBV9 with TRBJ2-7; perhaps D is TRBD1 or TRBD2 (5 bases each). This CDR3 comprises 15 residues. The germline V and J ends were trimmed by 0 bases and 3 bases, with 13 bases remaining between them. The germline gives CDR1 SGDLS, CDR2 YYNGEE. This CDR3 is CASSVEIGAGYEQYF. DNA of the CDR3: TGTGCCAGCAGCGTAGAGATAGGGGCGGGCTACGAGCAGTACTTC.

The chain uses TRBV7-2 and TRBJ2-7, with 11 positions matching TRBD1. Trimming removed 2 bases from V and 2 bases from J; junction bases left unmatched: 2. CDR3 size: 15 residues. CDR1 SGHTA and CDR2 FQGNSA come from the germline V gene. The CDR3 sequence is CASSLSGQGAYEQYF. Written as DNA, the CDR3 is TGTGCCAGCAGCTTATCGGGACAGGGGGCCTACGAGCAGTACTTC.

The chain uses TRBV28 and TRBJ2-2; TRBD2 matches at 11 bases. The germline CDR1 and CDR2 sequences are MDHEN and SYDVKM. The CDR3 has 16 residues. Losses at the gene ends were 6 bases for V and 5 bases for J; bases not matched to a gene: 8. CDR3 nucleotides: TGTGCCAGCAGCCGCACTAGCGGGAGATTGACCGGGGAGCTGTTTTTT. It encodes CASSRTSGRLTGELFF. Full variable domain (outside the CDR3, taken from reference TRBV28 and TRBJ2-2): DVKVTQSSRYLVKRTGEKVFLECVQDMDHENMFWYRQDPGLGLRLIYFSYDVKMKEKGDIPEGYSVSREKKERFSLILESASTNQTSMYLCASSRTSGRLTGELFFGEGSRLTVL.

The chain has TRBV6-5 and TRBJ1-2; D call uncertain. V was clipped by 0 bases and J by 4 bases, with 12 bases between them. The CDR3 covers 15 residues. Germline CDR1 MNHEY, CDR2 SVGAGI. CDR3 coding DNA: TGTGCCAGCAGTTACTCAGAGCACAGCATCTATGGCTACACCTTC. Its protein is CASSYSEHSIYGYTF.

V usage is TRBV4-1 and J usage is TRBJ2-7, with a tentative D call TRBD1 (5 bases). Trimming stripped 1 base from V and 3 bases from J, with 10 bases between. In germline, CDR1 is MGHRA, CDR2 YSYEKL. This CDR3 contains 14 residues. The CDR3 region has the DNA TGCGCCAGCAGCCAAGCGAACAGGCACTACGAGCAGTACTTC. This gives the protein CASSQANRHYEQYF.

This clone was counted between two and nine times. The CDR3, as DNA: TGTGCCAGCAGCCCCGGGGGGGGTGGGACCTACGAGCAGTACTTC. Amino acids: CASSPGGGGTYEQYF. This chain uses TRBV7-3 with TRBJ2-7, with 8 bases fitting TRBD2. The CDR3 contains 15 residues. J lost 2 bases, V lost 5 bases, and 8 bases had no gene match. Germline CDR1 SGHTA, CDR2 FQGTGA. Complete variable domain (other parts from reference TRBV7-3 and TRBJ2-7): GAGVSQTPSNKVTEKGKYVELRCDPISGHTALYWYRQSLGQGPEFLIYFQGTGAADDSGLPNDRFFAVRPEGSVSTLKIQRTERGDSAVYLCASSPGGGGTYEQYFGPGTRLTVT.

The chain couples TRBV20-1 to TRBJ2-5; D gene uncertain. V lost 2 bases, J lost 5 bases, and 3 bases lay in between. The CDR3 consists of 10 residues. CDR1 and CDR2 (germline): DFQATT, SNEGSKA (reference sequence). CDR3 residues: CSARLETQYF. CDR3 DNA sequence: TGCAGTGCTAGACTGGAGACCCAGTACTTC.

J is TRBJ2-7 and V is TRBV9, with D tentatively TRBD1 (6 bases). This CDR3 is built from 14 residues. V was clipped by 0 bases and J by 0 bases, with 7 bases between them. Germline V lookup: CDR1 SGDLS, CDR2 YYNGEE. The CDR3 loop is CASSVVGGSYEQYF. DNA of the CDR3: TGTGCCAGCAGCGTAGTAGGGGGCTCCTACGAGCAGTACTTC.

This clone was counted a few times. The chain is built from TRBV5-4 and TRBJ2-6, with a weak D call TRBD1 (6 bases). V lost 0 bases, J lost 2 bases, and 9 bases lay in between. In germline, CDR1 is SGHNT, CDR2 YYREEE (reference sequence). CDR3 length: 16 amino acids. This CDR3 reads CASSLDQGTGANVLTF. The CDR3 DNA follows: TGTGCCAGCAGCTTGGATCAGGGGACTGGGGCCAACGTCCTGACTTTC.

The chain has TRBV7-8 and TRBJ2-6; D remains ambiguous. The V end lost 4 bases, the J end lost 16 bases, and 32 bases lay between the germline ends. Per germline, CDR1 SGHVS and CDR2 FQNEAQ. This CDR3 region has 18 residues. DNA of the CDR3: TGTGCCAGCAGCTATGGTTCGTTTACCACAAAGTCGGGCCAACGTCTGACTTTC. This codes for CASSYGSFTTKSGQRLTF.